This TCR beta chain was observed in a study of Ad26.COV2.S vaccination and SARS-CoV-2 variants. The repertoire was sequenced with immunoSEQ multiplex PCR; TCRdb's copy has only in-frame clones and lacks some. The table has about 320,000 clones, around four fifths seen once; the top ten hold 2.1%. Specified treatment: approximately 18 received Ad26.COV2.S at low or high dose, single or two shots; roughly 5 received placebo; per-sample allocation not given. Day 63 after the first vaccine or placebo injection was the time point for sampling. The source material was peripheral blood, sampled in a trial of Ad26.COV2.S vaccine versus placebo. The TCR was taken from a person aged 18 to 65 who received the Ad26.COV2.S COVID-19 vaccine or a placebo.

The CDR3 loop reads CASSFGTQNTEAFF. CDR3 coding DNA: TGCGCCAGCAGCTTCGGGACCCAGAACACTGAAGCTTTCTTT. The V and J genes are TRBV5-1 and TRBJ1-1; possible D gene TRBD1, 5 bases. V shed 2 bases and J shed 1 base, with 9 bases lying between them. Per the germline V gene, CDR1 is SGHRS and CDR2 is YFSETQ. The CDR3 runs to 14 residues.